In this sample, the clone carrying this TCR beta chain turned up many times. The antigen remains unidentified. A library of TCRbeta sequences, prepared with unique molecular identifiers, was generated. TCRdb fed the PCR reads into MiXCR, producing one record per CDR3 protein. The sample records hundreds of thousands of distinct CDR3 sequences, roughly 16% being singletons. The data were taken from a study of T-cell reconstitution after alpha-beta-depleted transplantation in children. Overall study findings and caveats: About two months after transplant, alpha-beta T cells reportedly came from several hundred expanded graft clones.

The CDR3 length is 14 residues. V was trimmed by 4 bases and J by 3 bases, leaving 13 bases between them. The specimen comprised PBMCs, mostly from graft donor cells, sampled 360 days after TCRalphabeta/CD19-depleted stem cell transplant. The chain links TRBV12-3 or TRBV12-4 to TRBJ2-7, with D possibly TRBD2 on 6 matching bases. The TCR sequence derives from a boy under three years old who had a stem cell transplant for Wiskott-Aldrich syndrome, so the T cells may come from the graft donor. CDR3 in amino acids: CASSSRLGIYEQYF. The CDR3 bases are TGTGCCAGCAGTTCCAGACTAGGGATCTACGAGCAGTACTTC.